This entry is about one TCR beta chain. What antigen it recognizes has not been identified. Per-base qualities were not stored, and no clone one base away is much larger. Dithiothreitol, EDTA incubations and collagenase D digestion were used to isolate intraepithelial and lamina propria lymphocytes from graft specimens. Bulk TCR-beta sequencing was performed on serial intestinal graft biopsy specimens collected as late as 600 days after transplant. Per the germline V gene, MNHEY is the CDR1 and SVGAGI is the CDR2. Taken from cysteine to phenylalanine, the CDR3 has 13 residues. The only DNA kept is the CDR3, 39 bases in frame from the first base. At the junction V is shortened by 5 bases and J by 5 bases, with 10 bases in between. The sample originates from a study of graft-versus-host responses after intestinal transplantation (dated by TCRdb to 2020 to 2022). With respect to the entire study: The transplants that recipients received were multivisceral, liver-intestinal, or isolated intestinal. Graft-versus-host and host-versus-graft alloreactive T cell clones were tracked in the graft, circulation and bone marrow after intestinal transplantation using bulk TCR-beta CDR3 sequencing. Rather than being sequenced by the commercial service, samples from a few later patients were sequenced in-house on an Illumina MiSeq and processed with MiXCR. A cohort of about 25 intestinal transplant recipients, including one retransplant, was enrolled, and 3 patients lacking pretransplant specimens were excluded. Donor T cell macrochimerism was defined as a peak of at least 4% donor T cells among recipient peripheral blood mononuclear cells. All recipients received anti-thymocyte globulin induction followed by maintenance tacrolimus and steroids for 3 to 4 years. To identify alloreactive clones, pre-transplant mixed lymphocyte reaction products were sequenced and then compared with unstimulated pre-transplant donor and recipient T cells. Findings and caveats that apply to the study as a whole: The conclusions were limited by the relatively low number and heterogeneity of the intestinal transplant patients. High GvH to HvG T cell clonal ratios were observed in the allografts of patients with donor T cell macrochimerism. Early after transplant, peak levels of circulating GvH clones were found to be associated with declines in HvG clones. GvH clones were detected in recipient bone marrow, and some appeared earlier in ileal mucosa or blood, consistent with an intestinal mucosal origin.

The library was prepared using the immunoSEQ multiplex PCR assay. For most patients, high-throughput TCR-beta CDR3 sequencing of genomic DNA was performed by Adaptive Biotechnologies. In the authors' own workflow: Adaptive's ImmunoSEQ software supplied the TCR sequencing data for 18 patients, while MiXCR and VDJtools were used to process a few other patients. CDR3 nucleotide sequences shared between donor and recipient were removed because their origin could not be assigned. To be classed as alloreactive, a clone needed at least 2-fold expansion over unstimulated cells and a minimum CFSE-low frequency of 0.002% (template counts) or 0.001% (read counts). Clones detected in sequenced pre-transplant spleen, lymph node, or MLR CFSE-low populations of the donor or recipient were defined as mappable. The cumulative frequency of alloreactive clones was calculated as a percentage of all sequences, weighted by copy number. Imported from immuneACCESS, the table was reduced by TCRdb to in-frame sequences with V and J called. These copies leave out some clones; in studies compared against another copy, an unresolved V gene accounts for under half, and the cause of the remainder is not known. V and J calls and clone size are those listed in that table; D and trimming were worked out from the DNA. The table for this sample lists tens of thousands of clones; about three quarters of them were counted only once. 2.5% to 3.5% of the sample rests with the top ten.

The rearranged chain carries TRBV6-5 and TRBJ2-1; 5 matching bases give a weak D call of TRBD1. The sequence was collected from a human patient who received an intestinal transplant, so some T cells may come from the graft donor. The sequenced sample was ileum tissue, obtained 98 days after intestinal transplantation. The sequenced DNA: TGTGCCAGCAGTACCGACAGTGACAATGAGCAGTTCTTC. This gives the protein CASSTDSDNEQFF.